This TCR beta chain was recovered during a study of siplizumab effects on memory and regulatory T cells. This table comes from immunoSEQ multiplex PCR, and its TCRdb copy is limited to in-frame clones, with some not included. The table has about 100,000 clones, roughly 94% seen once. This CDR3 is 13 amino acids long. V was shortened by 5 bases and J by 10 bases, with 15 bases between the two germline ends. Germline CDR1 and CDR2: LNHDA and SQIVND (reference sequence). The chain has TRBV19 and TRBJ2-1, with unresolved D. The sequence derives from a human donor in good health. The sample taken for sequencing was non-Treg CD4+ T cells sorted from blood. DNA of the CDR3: TGTGCCAGTAGTTTACTGAGGCTAGGGGAGCAGTTCTTC. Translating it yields CASSLLRLGEQFF.